This T cell receptor beta chain comes out of a study of T cell responses to AZD1222 COVID-19 vaccine (dated by TCRdb to about 2021). With respect to the entire study: Because spike-specific TCR depth and breadth did not differ between the two schedules, AZD1222 recipients who got a second dose at roughly 4 weeks were pooled with those who got a second dose at roughly 12 weeks. TCR sequencing covered 233 trial participants: nearly 210 given two doses of AZD1222 and 26 given two doses of MenACWY control vaccine. Trial participants were enrolled by age into subgroups of 18-55, 56-69 and 70-plus years, and around 150, 29 and 61 TCR-sequenced participants, respectively, were included in these subgroups. Here is what the overall study found, with its caveats: Conclusions about previously exposed vaccinees were limited because only five to seven AZD1222 recipients were SARS-CoV-2 seropositive at baseline. The 56-69-year group was small, and its depth increase did not reach significance, likely because of low power. No day 14 peak-response samples were available, so repertoires were characterized only after the peak T cell response. Participants were mostly white British and included more females than males, and it was suggested by the authors that clonal diversity may have been underestimated. Nearly half of unique spike-specific TCRs reportedly recognized epitopes outside regions mutated in the B.1.351 and B.1.1.7 variants. A significant rise in spike-specific TCR breadth and depth was observed after two AZD1222 doses relative to day 0 and relative to MenACWY recipients. CD4 TCRs associated with the vaccine covered the entire spike protein, and the dominant responses were in regions 160-218 and 743-854.

On this clone: No antigen is known for it. Nothing much larger sits one base from this clone, and base qualities are not available.

Taken with the paper, the label for time point translates to: baseline before first vaccination. Vaccinee samples were obtained from the UK trials COV001 and COV002, which included a single-blind randomized controlled phase 2/3 trial of AZD1222 (ChAdOx1 nCoV-19) in healthy adults. For TCRbeta chain sequencing, PBMC samples were collected from trial participants at day 0 and at day 28 after the second dose. The CDR3 regions of human TCRbeta chains were subjected to immunosequencing. Processing in the source paper ran as follows. TCRs in the repertoires were compared against a reference library of SARS-CoV-2-specific TCRs that had been generated with the MIRA antigen-specificity platform. Breadth meant the fraction of unique TCRs that were SARS-CoV-2-associated, whereas depth meant the fraction of total T cells that were SARS-CoV-2-associated. Each spike-specific TCR was assigned to its reactive spike region and to a CD4 or CD8 class using the MIRA data. Log10-transformed breadth and depth values were compared by one-way ANOVA with Sidak's multiple comparisons tests. Here the immuneACCESS table is served through TCRdb, limited to in-frame sequences with V and J called. Missing clones are a known gap in these copies; in checked studies unresolved V genes cover under half, and the rest lacks a known reason. The V and J calls and clone size are taken from that table; D and trimming were inferred from the DNA. For this sample the table gives 100,000 to 150,000 clones, of which about nine tenths were detected only once. The top ten clones comprise roughly 7.8% of the sample.

Counted from cysteine to phenylalanine, this CDR3 has 15 amino acids. Only the CDR3 region is kept as DNA, spanning 45 bases read in frame from base 1. In the germline V gene, CDR1 corresponds to SGDLS and CDR2 to YYNGEE. V is shortened by 2 bases, J by 0 bases, and the region joining them spans 8 bases. The sample in question was peripheral blood, obtained on day 0 of AZD1222 vaccination. The chain joins TRBV9 to TRBJ2-2; TRBD2 could be the D gene, as 6 bases match. The sequence came from an adult in good health. The DNA sequence is TGTGCCAGCAGCGTTAGCGGCGCGAACACCGGGGAGCTGTTTTTT. It translates as CASSVSGANTGELFF.